A selection of T cell receptor beta chains follows, all from one sample in a study of cytomegalovirus exposure and HLA in healthy donors. Only in-frame clones appear in the TCRdb table, and some are missing; sequencing was by immunoSEQ multiplex PCR. The profile shows around 150,000 clones, 60% to 85% of them singletons. The material sequenced was PBMCs. Receptor source: a woman in her thirties or forties in good health and CMV-seronegative. Both conserved end residues are part of each CDR3. Fields, in order: J gene, D gene, V gene, clone size, CDR3 protein, CDR3 DNA. A D gene is named only where the DNA matches it firmly. Size is omitted from some rows. Given values are once, few, many or a class for expanded clones.

J: TRBJ2-7
D: .
V: TRBV25-1
size: .
CDR3: CASCRENTYEQYF
DNA: TGTGCCAGCTGTAGGGAGAATACCTACGAGCAGTACTTC

J: TRBJ2-7
D: TRBD1
V: TRBV27
size: .
CDR3: CASRDRPSYEQYF
DNA: TGTGCCAGCAGGGACAGGCCCTCCTACGAGCAGTACTTC

J: TRBJ1-1
D: .
V: TRBV28
size: few
CDR3: CASRLQAEAFF
DNA: TGTGCCAGCAGGCTACAGGCTGAAGCTTTCTTT

J: TRBJ1-2
D: .
V: TRBV7-2
size: once
CDR3: CASSLFDSGYGYTF
DNA: TGTGCCAGCAGCTTATTTGACAGTGGCTATGGCTACACCTTC

J: TRBJ1-2
D: TRBD1
V: TRBV28
size: .
CDR3: CASSSQGALIYGYTF
DNA: TGTGCCAGCAGTTCACAGGGGGCGCTGATCTATGGCTACACCTTC

J: TRBJ1-5
D: .
V: TRBV19
size: .
CDR3: CASSPPLAGRGNQPQHF
DNA: TGTGCCAGTAGTCCTCCCCTTGCAGGTAGAGGCAATCAGCCCCAGCATTTT

J: TRBJ1-1
D: .
V: TRBV6-5
size: .
CDR3: CASSYSEKGHCEAFF
DNA: TGTGCCAGCAGTTACTCAGAAAAAGGACACTGTGAAGCTTTCTTT

J: TRBJ2-1
D: .
V: TRBV6-6
size: .
CDR3: CASSLRTASYNEQFF
DNA: TGTGCCAGCAGCCTCAGGACAGCCTCCTACAATGAGCAGTTCTTC

J: TRBJ2-2
D: .
V: TRBV7-6
size: .
CDR3: CASSSPTGTHTGELFF
DNA: TGTGCCAGCAGCTCACCTACAGGGACCCACACCGGGGAGCTGTTTTTT

J: TRBJ1-6
D: .
V: TRBV7-3
size: .
CDR3: CASSSQNNSPLHF
DNA: TGTGCCAGCAGCTCACAGAATAATTCACCCCTCCACTTT

J: TRBJ1-6
D: .
V: TRBV6-1
size: .
CDR3: CASNGQSSYNSPLHF
DNA: TGTGCCAGCAACGGACAGAGCTCCTATAATTCACCCCTCCACTTT

J: TRBJ1-2
D: TRBD1
V: TRBV6-1
size: .
CDR3: CASSGLIGTGSAKNGYTF
DNA: TGTGCCAGCAGTGGGCTAATAGGGACAGGGAGTGCGAAGAATGGCTACACCTTC

J: TRBJ2-2
D: .
V: TRBV5-1
size: .
CDR3: CASSFYANTGELFF
DNA: TGCGCCAGCAGCTTTTATGCGAACACCGGGGAGCTGTTTTTT

J: TRBJ1-1
D: TRBD1
V: TRBV6-5
size: .
CDR3: CASSERGRGRGQAFF
DNA: TGTGCCAGCTCGGAGAGGGGGCGCGGAAGAGGTCAAGCTTTCTTT

J: TRBJ1-1
D: TRBD1
V: TRBV19
size: .
CDR3: CASSIIGQGHTEAFF
DNA: TGTGCCAGTAGTATTATCGGACAGGGACACACTGAAGCTTTCTTT

J: TRBJ1-2
D: .
V: TRBV6-5
size: .
CDR3: CASRPSGGALYGYTF
DNA: TGTGCCAGCAGACCGTCGGGGGGCGCTTTATATGGCTACACCTTC

J: TRBJ2-7
D: .
V: TRBV11-2
size: .
CDR3: CASSLVTGQSYEQYF
DNA: TGTGCCAGCAGCTTAGTAACCGGACAGTCCTACGAGCAGTACTTC

J: TRBJ2-1
D: TRBD1
V: TRBV6-4
size: .
CDR3: CASRGQAGNEQFF
DNA: TGTGCCAGCAGGGGACAGGCGGGTAATGAGCAGTTCTTC

J: TRBJ1-1
D: .
V: TRBV5-1
size: .
CDR3: CASSPQTGGTEAFF
DNA: TGCGCCAGCAGCCCTCAGACGGGGGGCACTGAAGCTTTCTTT

J: TRBJ1-6
D: .
V: TRBV28
size: .
CDR3: CASNLEALSPLHF
DNA: TGTGCCAGCAATCTTGAGGCCCTTTCACCCCTCCACTTT

J: TRBJ1-2
D: .
V: TRBV6-1
size: .
CDR3: CASSDWGGNGYTF
DNA: TGTGCCAGCAGTGACTGGGGCGGAAATGGCTACACCTTC

J: TRBJ1-2
D: .
V: TRBV7-9
size: .
CDR3: CAMQGEGRNYGYTF
DNA: TGTGCCATGCAAGGCGAGGGAAGAAACTATGGCTACACCTTC

J: TRBJ2-7
D: TRBD2
V: TRBV7-3
size: .
CDR3: CASSWASGGEQYF
DNA: TGTGCCAGCAGCTGGGCTAGCGGGGGGGAGCAGTACTTC

J: TRBJ1-1
D: .
V: TRBV7-9
size: .
CDR3: CSEQGGATEAFF
DNA: TGTTCCGAACAAGGGGGAGCCACTGAAGCTTTCTTT

J: TRBJ1-2
D: TRBD1
V: TRBV2
size: .
CDR3: CASEITGVGYGYTF
DNA: TGTGCCAGTGAAATCACAGGGGTCGGCTATGGCTACACCTTC

J: TRBJ1-1
D: .
V: TRBV28
size: .
CDR3: CASKRTEAFF
DNA: TGTGCCAGCAAGCGCACTGAAGCTTTCTTT

J: TRBJ1-2
D: TRBD1
V: TRBV6-5
size: .
CDR3: CASSYSSGTGTGYTF
DNA: TGTGCCAGCAGTTACTCTTCCGGGACAGGGACGGGCTACACCTTC

J: TRBJ2-1
D: .
V: TRBV7-2
size: once
CDR3: CASSLVYVSGQGLASEQFF
DNA: TGTGCCAGCAGCTTAGTTTATGTATCGGGCCAGGGGTTAGCAAGTGAGCAGTTCTTC

J: TRBJ1-2
D: .
V: TRBV7-2
size: once
CDR3: CATQNGDNYGYTF
DNA: TGTGCCACCCAGAATGGTGATAACTATGGCTACACCTTC

J: TRBJ2-3
D: .
V: TRBV4-1
size: .
CDR3: CASSQGVGGGTDTQYF
DNA: TGCGCCAGCAGCCAAGGGGTAGGGGGAGGGACAGATACGCAGTATTTT

J: TRBJ2-6
D: TRBD1
V: TRBV11-3
size: .
CDR3: CASSERTGAGANVLTF
DNA: TGTGCCAGCAGCGAAAGGACAGGGGCTGGGGCCAACGTCCTGACTTTC

J: TRBJ1-5
D: TRBD1
V: TRBV28
size: .
CDR3: CASSLTGGYQPQHF
DNA: TGTGCCAGCAGTCTAACAGGGGGGTATCAGCCCCAGCATTTT

J: TRBJ2-7
D: .
V: TRBV6-5
size: once
CDR3: CASSYTSQGTYEQYF
DNA: TGTGCCAGCAGTTACACGAGTCAGGGAACCTACGAGCAGTACTTC

J: TRBJ1-2
D: TRBD1
V: TRBV5-1
size: .
CDR3: CASSVSGTDNYGYTF
DNA: TGCGCCAGCAGCGTATCCGGGACAGATAACTATGGCTACACCTTC

J: TRBJ2-3
D: TRBD2
V: TRBV5-1
size: few
CDR3: CASSVKSPGRTSGGFTDTQYF
DNA: TGCGCCAGCAGCGTGAAATCCCCGGGACGGACTAGCGGGGGATTCACAGATACGCAGTATTTT

J: TRBJ2-7
D: TRBD1
V: TRBV18
size: .
CDR3: CASSLTGAAAYEQYF
DNA: TGTGCCAGCTCTCTAACAGGGGCTGCAGCCTACGAGCAGTACTTC

J: TRBJ1-2
D: .
V: TRBV7-3
size: .
CDR3: CASSLRGGEPSFGYTF
DNA: TGTGCCAGCAGCTTACGCGGGGGCGAGCCCTCCTTTGGCTACACCTTC

J: TRBJ2-5
D: .
V: TRBV25-1
size: .
CDR3: CASSESVGTGETQYF
DNA: TGTGCCAGCAGTGAATCTGTGGGAACGGGGGAGACCCAGTACTTC

J: TRBJ1-2
D: .
V: TRBV27
size: .
CDR3: CASSGGGLLNYGYTF
DNA: TGTGCCAGCAGTGGGGGGGGACTGCTTAACTATGGCTACACCTTC

J: TRBJ1-2
D: .
V: TRBV27
size: .
CDR3: CASSLQVDYGYTF
DNA: TGTGCCAGCAGTTTACAGGTGGACTATGGCTACACCTTC

J: TRBJ1-1
D: TRBD1
V: TRBV5-4
size: .
CDR3: CASSYLQGKTEAFF
DNA: TGTGCCAGCAGCTACCTACAGGGGAAAACTGAAGCTTTCTTT

J: TRBJ2-1
D: TRBD2
V: TRBV7-9
size: .
CDR3: CASSPSERGIFSYNEQFF
DNA: TGTGCCAGCAGTCCAAGTGAGCGGGGGATTTTCTCCTACAATGAGCAGTTCTTC

J: TRBJ2-3
D: TRBD1
V: TRBV2
size: .
CDR3: CASLDRGISDTQYF
DNA: TGTGCCAGCCTGGACAGGGGGATTTCGGATACGCAGTATTTT

J: TRBJ2-7
D: .
V: TRBV7-6
size: .
CDR3: CASRSYRNHEQYF
DNA: TGTGCCAGCAGGTCCTACAGGAACCACGAGCAGTACTTC

J: TRBJ2-1
D: TRBD1
V: TRBV10-3
size: .
CDR3: CAISEQGANEQFF
DNA: TGTGCCATCAGTGAACAGGGGGCCAATGAGCAGTTCTTC

J: TRBJ1-1
D: .
V: TRBV30
size: .
CDR3: CAWSVSGSEAFF
DNA: TGTGCCTGGAGTGTCTCGGGAAGTGAAGCTTTCTTT

J: TRBJ2-1
D: .
V: TRBV7-2
size: .
CDR3: CASSSGGLPNEQFF
DNA: TGTGCCAGCAGCTCCGGAGGGCTTCCAAATGAGCAGTTCTTC

J: TRBJ2-1
D: TRBD2
V: TRBV4-1
size: .
CDR3: CASSHELAGGTRGNEQFF
DNA: TGCGCCAGCAGCCACGAACTAGCGGGGGGGACCCGCGGCAATGAGCAGTTCTTC

J: TRBJ2-3
D: .
V: TRBV6-1
size: .
CDR3: CASSGGRATITDTQYF
DNA: TGTGCCAGCAGTGGTGGCAGGGCTACTATCACAGATACGCAGTATTTT

J: TRBJ1-4
D: TRBD1
V: TRBV10-3
size: .
CDR3: CAISLTDRGDEKLFF
DNA: TGTGCCATCAGCCTAACCGACAGGGGAGATGAAAAACTGTTTTTT

J: TRBJ2-3
D: .
V: TRBV10-1
size: once
CDR3: CASSGVRTDTQYF
DNA: TGCGCCAGCAGCGGGGTGCGCACAGATACGCAGTATTTT

J: TRBJ1-1
D: .
V: TRBV28
size: .
CDR3: CASSPYGGGNTEAFF
DNA: TGTGCCAGCAGTCCCTATGGAGGCGGCAACACTGAAGCTTTCTTT

J: TRBJ1-1
D: TRBD1
V: TRBV14
size: few
CDR3: CASSRGQGSTTEAFF
DNA: TGTGCCAGCAGCCGGGGACAGGGTTCGACCACTGAAGCTTTCTTT